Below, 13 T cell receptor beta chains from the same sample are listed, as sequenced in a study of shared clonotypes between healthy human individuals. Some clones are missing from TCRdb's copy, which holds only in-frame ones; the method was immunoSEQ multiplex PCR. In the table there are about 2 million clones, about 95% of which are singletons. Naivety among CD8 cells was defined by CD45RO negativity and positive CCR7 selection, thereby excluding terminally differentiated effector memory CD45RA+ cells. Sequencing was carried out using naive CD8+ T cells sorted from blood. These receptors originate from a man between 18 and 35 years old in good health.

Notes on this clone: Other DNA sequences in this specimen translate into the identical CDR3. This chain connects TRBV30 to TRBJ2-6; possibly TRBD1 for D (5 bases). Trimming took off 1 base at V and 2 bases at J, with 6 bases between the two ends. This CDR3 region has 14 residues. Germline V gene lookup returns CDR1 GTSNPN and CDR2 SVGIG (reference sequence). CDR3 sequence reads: CAWSEGAGANVLTF. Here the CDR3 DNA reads TGTGCCTGGAGTGAAGGGGCTGGGGCCAACGTCCTGACTTTC. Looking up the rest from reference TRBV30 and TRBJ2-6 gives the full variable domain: SQTIHQWPATLVQPVGSPLSLECTVEGTSNPNLYWYRQAAGRGLQLLFYSVGIGQISSEVPQNLSASRPQDRQFILSSKKLLLSDSGFYLCAWSEGAGANVLTFGAGSRLTVL.

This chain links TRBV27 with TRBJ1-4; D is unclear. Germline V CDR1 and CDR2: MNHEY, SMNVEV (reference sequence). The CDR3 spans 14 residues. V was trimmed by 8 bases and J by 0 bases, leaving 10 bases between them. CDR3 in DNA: TGTGCCAGCCGGTCTATTGCAACTAATGAAAAACTGTTTTTT. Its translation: CASRSIATNEKLFF.

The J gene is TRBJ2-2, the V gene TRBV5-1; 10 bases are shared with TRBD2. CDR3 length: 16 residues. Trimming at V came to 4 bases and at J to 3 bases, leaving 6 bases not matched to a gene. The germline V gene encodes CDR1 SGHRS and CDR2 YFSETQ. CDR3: CASSLRTSGYTGELFF. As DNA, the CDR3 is TGCGCCAGCAGCCTCCGGACTAGCGGCTACACCGGGGAGCTGTTTTTT.

The CDR3 DNA is TGTGCCAGTAGTATATCCTCAGATTCCGGCTACGAGCAGTACTTC. Its protein is CASSISSDSGYEQYF. The chain employs TRBV19 and TRBJ2-7; D is undetermined. The CDR3 consists of 15 residues. CDR1 and CDR2 from the germline V gene are LNHDA and SQIVND (reference sequence). V dropped 2 bases and J dropped 3 bases, with 14 bases sitting between them. Full variable domain (remainder filled in from reference TRBV19 and TRBJ2-7): DGGITQSPKYLFRKEGQNVTLSCEQNLNHDAMYWYRQDPGQGLRLIYYSQIVNDFQKGDIAEGYSVSREKKESFPLTVTSAQKNPTAFYLCASSISSDSGYEQYFGPGTRLTVT.

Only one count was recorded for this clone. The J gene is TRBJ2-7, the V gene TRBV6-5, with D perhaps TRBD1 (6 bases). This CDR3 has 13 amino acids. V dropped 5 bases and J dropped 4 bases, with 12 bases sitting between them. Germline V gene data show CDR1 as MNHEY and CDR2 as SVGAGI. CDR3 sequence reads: CASSPPGDYEQYF. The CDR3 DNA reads TGTGCCAGCAGTCCACCAGGGGATTACGAGCAGTACTTC.

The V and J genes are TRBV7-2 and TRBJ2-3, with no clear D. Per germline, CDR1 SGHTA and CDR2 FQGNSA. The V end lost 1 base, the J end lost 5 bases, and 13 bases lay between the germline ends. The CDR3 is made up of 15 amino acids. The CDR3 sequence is CASSLGGRNIDTQYF. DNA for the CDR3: TGTGCCAGCAGCTTAGGGGGTAGGAATATAGATACGCAGTATTTT.

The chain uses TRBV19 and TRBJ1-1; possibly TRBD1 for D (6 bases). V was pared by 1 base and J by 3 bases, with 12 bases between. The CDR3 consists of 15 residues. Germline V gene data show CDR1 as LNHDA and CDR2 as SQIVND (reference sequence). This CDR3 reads CASSIGAGAYTEAFF. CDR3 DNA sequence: TGTGCCAGTAGTATAGGGGCAGGGGCCTACACTGAAGCTTTCTTT. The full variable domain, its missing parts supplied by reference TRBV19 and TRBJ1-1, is DGGITQSPKYLFRKEGQNVTLSCEQNLNHDAMYWYRQDPGQGLRLIYYSQIVNDFQKGDIAEGYSVSREKKESFPLTVTSAQKNPTAFYLCASSIGAGAYTEAFFGQGTRLTVV.

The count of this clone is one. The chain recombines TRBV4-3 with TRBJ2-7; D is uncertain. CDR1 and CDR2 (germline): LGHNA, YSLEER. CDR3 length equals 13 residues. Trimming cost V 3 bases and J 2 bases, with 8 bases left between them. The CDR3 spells CASSHAGTYEQYF. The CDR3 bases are TGCGCCAGCAGCCACGCCGGAACCTACGAGCAGTACTTC.

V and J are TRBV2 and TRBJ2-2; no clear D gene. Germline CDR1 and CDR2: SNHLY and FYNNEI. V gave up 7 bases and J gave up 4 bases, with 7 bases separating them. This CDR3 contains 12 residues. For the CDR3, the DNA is TGTGCCAGCATACCCAGCACCGGGGAGCTGTTTTTT. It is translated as CASIPSTGELFF.

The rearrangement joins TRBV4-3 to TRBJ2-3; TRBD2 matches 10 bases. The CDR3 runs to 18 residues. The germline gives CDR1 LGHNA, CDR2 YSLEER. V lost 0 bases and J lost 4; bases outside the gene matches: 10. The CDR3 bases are TGCGCCAGCAGCCAAGAACTGCAGCGGGAGGGCGAGGCAGATACGCAGTATTTT. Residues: CASSQELQREGEADTQYF.

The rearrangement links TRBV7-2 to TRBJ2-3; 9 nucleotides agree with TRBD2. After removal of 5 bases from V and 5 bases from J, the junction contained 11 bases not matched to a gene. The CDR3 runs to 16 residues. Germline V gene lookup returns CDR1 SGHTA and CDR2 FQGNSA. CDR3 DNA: TGTGCCAGCAGCCAACTAGCGGGCGGGAGGGGAGATACGCAGTATTTT. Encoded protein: CASSQLAGGRGDTQYF.

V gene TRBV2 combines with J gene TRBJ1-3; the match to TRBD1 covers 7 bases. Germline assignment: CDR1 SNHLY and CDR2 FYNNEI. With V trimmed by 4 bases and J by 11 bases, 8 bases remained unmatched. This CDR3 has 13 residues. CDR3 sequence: CASSAGQGVAIYF. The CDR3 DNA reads TGTGCCAGCAGTGCGGGGCAGGGGGTTGCCATATATTTT.

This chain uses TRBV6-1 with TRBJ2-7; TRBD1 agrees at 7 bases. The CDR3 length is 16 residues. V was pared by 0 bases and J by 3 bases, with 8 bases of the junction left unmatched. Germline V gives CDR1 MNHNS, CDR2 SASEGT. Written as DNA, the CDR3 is TGTGCCAGCAGTGAAGCTTGGCGGACAGGTTACTACGAGCAGTACTTC. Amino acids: CASSEAWRTGYYEQYF.